This T cell receptor beta chain was profiled in a study of blood T cell repertoires in COVID-19. At the level of the study: The study drew acute and convalescent COVID-19 samples from the United States, Italy and Spain. Sources were T cells, B-cell-depleted T cells, or PBMCs; the material itself was cDNA or gDNA.

V gave up 3 bases and J gave up 4 bases; unmatched junction bases: 4. The CDR3 is 15 residues long. The germline CDR1 and CDR2 sequences are KGHDR and SFDVKD. Original handling: Estimated nucleated cell counts came from reference gene primer amplification. The protocol was immunoSEQ multiplex PCR, while the TCRdb copy is restricted to in-frame clones and leaves out a portion. V, J and clone size are those of that table, while D and trimming were read from the DNA. Of fewer than 400,000 clones listed, roughly 85% are singletons. The clonotype originates from a woman under 30 with acute or convalescent COVID-19. The source material was peripheral blood. This rearrangement joins TRBV24-1 to TRBJ2-3; TRBD2 matches at 9 bases. CDR3 amino acids: CATSDRGGAADTQYF. In DNA, the CDR3 is TGTGCCACCAGTGATCGCGGGGGGGCGGCAGATACGCAGTATTTT.